The 18 T cell receptor beta chains given below trace back to one sample, sequenced in a study of spatial heterogeneity in lung cancer. Broader study findings: It was found that expanded intratumoral alpha and beta TCR counts tracked tumor mutation counts.

For these TCRs, the target antigens are not known. Documented time point: sample taken at primary tumor resection. TCRdb re-derived calls from the 5' RACE reads in MiXCR, one entry per CDR3 protein. Of fewer than 30,000 distinct CDR3 sequences in the sample, 7% to 7.5% were seen once. The material sequenced was lung tumor tissue, taken at surgery. All receptors come from a male donor with early-stage non-small cell lung cancer.

The sample holds many counts of this clonotype. This chain joins TRBV18 and TRBJ2-7, with 9 bases lining up with TRBD1. The CDR3 consists of 16 residues. Germline V CDR1 and CDR2: KGHSH, LQKENI. J gave up 4 bases and V 0 bases, and 7 bases lay outside the gene matches. The CDR3 DNA follows: TGTGCCAGCTCACCACCGGGGACAGGGAGTCTATACGAGCAGTACTTC. Translating gives CASSPPGTGSLYEQYF.

This chain connects TRBV27 to TRBJ2-3; TRBD2 agrees at 12 bases. From germline, CDR1 is MNHEY and CDR2 SMNVEV (reference sequence). V shed 4 bases and J 4 bases; nucleotides not matched to a gene: 6. The CDR3 has 16 residues. CDR3 sequence: CASSSPSGGAPDTQYF. The DNA for the CDR3 is TGTGCCAGCAGTTCCCCTAGCGGGGGGGCCCCAGATACGCAGTATTTT.

This clonotype was recorded many times. The chain uses TRBV11-2 and TRBJ2-3; possible D gene TRBD2, 6 bases. This CDR3 is 12 amino acids long. Germline V CDR1 and CDR2: SGHAT, FQNNGV. V lost 3 bases and J 11 bases, leaving 12 bases between the germline ends. CDR3: CASSFLSSVQYF. DNA for the CDR3: TGTGCCAGCAGCTTTCTGTCTAGCGTGCAGTATTTT. The full variable domain, completed using reference TRBV11-2 and TRBJ2-3, is EAGVAQSPRYKIIEKRQSVAFWCNPISGHATLYWYQQILGQGPKLLIQFQNNGVVDDSQLPKDRFSAERLKGVDSTLKIQPAKLEDSAVYLCASSFLSSVQYFGPGTRLTVL.

V and J are TRBV4-3 and TRBJ1-1, with 10 bases aligning to TRBD1. Per germline, CDR1 LGHNA and CDR2 YSLEER. Germline trimming cut 5 bases from V and 5 bases from J; bases unmatched to any gene: 8. The CDR3 runs to 15 residues. The CDR3 nucleotides are TGCGCCAGCAGCTCGCGGACAGGGGGGGGAACTGAAGCTTTCTTT. Translating gives CASSSRTGGGTEAFF.

This chain links TRBV3-1 with TRBJ1-5; 9 bases are a match to TRBD1. CDR1 is LGHDT, CDR2 YNNKEL, per germline (reference sequence). The CDR3 runs to 14 residues. V was pared by 1 base and J by 8 bases, with 3 bases of the junction left unmatched. The CDR3 coding sequence is TGTGCCAGCAGCCAAGGGACAGGGGTAAAGCCCCAGCATTTT. Translation gives CASSQGTGVKPQHF. The whole variable domain, filled in from reference TRBV3-1 and TRBJ1-5, reads DTAVSQTPKYLVTQMGNDKSIKCEQNLGHDTMYWYKQDSKKFLKIMFSYNNKELIINETVPNRFSPKSPDKAHLNLHINSLELGDSAVYFCASSQGTGVKPQHFGDGTRLSIL.

This clonotype was detected ten times or more. CDR3 protein: CASTSSGGEAEQFF. The CDR3 nucleotides are TGTGCCAGCACCTCTAGCGGGGGCGAGGCTGAGCAGTTCTTC. The V gene is TRBV2, the J gene TRBJ2-1; 10 bases align to TRBD2. The V segment lost 7 bases and the J segment 9 bases; nucleotides outside the gene matches: 9. Germline V gene data show CDR1 as SNHLY and CDR2 as FYNNEI. This CDR3 spans 14 amino acids.

This clonotype was seen repeatedly, ten times or more. The chain carries TRBV9 and TRBJ2-2; D unclear. Per the germline V gene, CDR1 is SGDLS and CDR2 is YYNGEE. The CDR3 has 14 residues. V lost 3 bases and J 1 base, leaving 7 bases between the germline ends. The CDR3 region is CASSAPLNTGELFF. The DNA of the CDR3 is TGTGCCAGCAGCGCGCCATTGAACACCGGGGAGCTGTTTTTT.

This clonotype came up many times. This chain uses TRBV18 with TRBJ1-1; no clear D. In germline, CDR1 is KGHSH, CDR2 LQKENI. This CDR3 has 16 amino acids. Trimming left V 6 bases short and J 1 base short, with 18 bases between. CDR3 residues: CASSQVRSTGNTEAFF. CDR3 nucleotide sequence: TGTGCCAGCTCCCAGGTCAGGTCAACGGGGAACACTGAAGCTTTCTTT.

The gene calls are TRBV10-2 and TRBJ1-2, with TRBD1 identical over 7 bases. This CDR3 is 12 amino acids long. CDR1 is WSHSY and CDR2 is SAAADI in the germline V gene. V trimming: 7 bases; J trimming: 9 bases; junction bases outside the gene matches: 8. The DNA for the CDR3 is TGCGCCAGCAACAGAGGGGGCGGTAGCTACACCTTC. Its translation is CASNRGGGSYTF.

This clonotype appeared many times. The chain combines TRBV20-1 with TRBJ1-4, with D maybe TRBD1 (5 bases). Per germline, CDR1 DFQATT and CDR2 SNEGSKA (reference sequence). The CDR3 totals 15 residues. Trimming took off 6 bases at V and 6 bases at J, with 20 bases between the two ends. The CDR3 sequence is CSALQVPRGYEKLFF. CDR3 bases: TGCAGTGCCTTGCAGGTCCCAAGGGGTTATGAAAAACTGTTTTTT.

This clonotype was recorded at least ten times. This sequence joins TRBV6-5 and TRBJ1-3; possibly TRBD1 for D (6 bases). Germline loops: CDR1 MNHEY, CDR2 SVGAGI. Trimming shortened V by 5 bases and J by 3 bases, and 11 bases separated the two germline ends. This CDR3 is built from 14 residues. The CDR3 nucleotides are TGTGCCAGCAGTCGGACAGTGGGTGGAAACACCATATATTTT. Translation gives CASSRTVGGNTIYF.

The chain recombines TRBV5-1 with TRBJ1-2, with 11 bases aligning to TRBD1. V gave up 4 bases and J gave up 7 bases; unmatched junction bases: 9. Germline-derived CDR1 and CDR2 are SGHRS and YFSETQ. This CDR3 is 15 amino acids long. The CDR3 region has the DNA TGCGCCAGCAGCCCCTGGACAGGGGGCGCCAGTGGCTACACCTTC. Its translation: CASSPWTGGASGYTF.

There are many counts of this clonotype. The V and J genes are TRBV6-6 and TRBJ1-3; unclear D gene. Between the trimmed V and J ends, which lost 0 bases and 0 bases, there was a span of 12 bases. Germline V gene lookup returns CDR1 MNHNY and CDR2 SVGAGI (reference sequence). The CDR3 covers 17 residues. The CDR3 here is CASSYSLDGDSGNTIYF. The CDR3 DNA follows: TGTGCCAGCAGTTACTCGTTAGACGGTGACTCTGGAAACACCATATATTTT.

This clonotype appeared many times. V is TRBV3-2 and J is TRBJ1-5. TRBV3-2 is reported as a pseudogene. This CDR3 has 16 amino acids. The CDR3 loop reads CASSQGTFRCNQPQHF. In DNA, the CDR3 is TGTGCCAGCAGCCAAGGGACTTTTAGGTGCAATCAGCCCCAGCATTTT.

This clonotype occurred many times. This chain uses TRBV20-1 with TRBJ2-1; 7 nucleotides align to TRBD1. From germline, CDR1 is DFQATT and CDR2 SNEGSKA (reference sequence). This CDR3 is built from 14 residues. V was clipped by 5 bases and J by 3 bases; unmatched bases: 7. The CDR3, as DNA: TGCAGTGCTGCCTCCGGGACAGACTACAATGAGCAGTTCTTC. It yields the protein CSAASGTDYNEQFF.

The chain carries TRBV27 and TRBJ2-2, with a tentative D call TRBD2 (5 bases). Trimming shortened V by 3 bases and J by 6 bases, and 14 bases separated the two germline ends. CDR1 MNHEY and CDR2 SMNVEV come from the germline V gene (reference sequence). This CDR3 has 15 residues. The CDR3 nucleotides read TGTGCCAGCAGTTTTTGGAGGCTAGGGTCCGGGGAGCTGTTTTTT. It encodes CASSFWRLGSGELFF.

The chain joins TRBV20-1 to TRBJ2-5, with D perhaps matching TRBD1 (6 bases). Germline assignment: CDR1 DFQATT and CDR2 SNEGSKA (reference sequence). The length of the CDR3 is 12 residues. Trimming pared 6 bases from V and 5 bases from J, leaving 13 bases between. The CDR3 DNA reads as TGCAGTGCCATAGACAGGAGCGAGACCCAGTACTTC. Translated, it gives CSAIDRSETQYF.

The table lists this clonotype with many counts. The CDR3 sequence is CAWALPGLLKETQYF. The CDR3 DNA is TGTGCCTGGGCACTCCCGGGACTGTTGAAAGAGACCCAGTACTTC. The J gene is TRBJ2-5, the V gene TRBV30, with TRBD2 as a possible D gene (6 bases). Between the trimmed V and J ends, which lost 5 bases and 3 bases, there was a span of 19 bases. CDR1 and CDR2 from the germline V gene are GTSNPN and SVGIG (reference sequence). The length of the CDR3 is 15 residues. The full variable domain, with the rest looked up from reference TRBV30 and TRBJ2-5, is SQTIHQWPATLVQPVGSPLSLECTVEGTSNPNLYWYRQAAGRGLQLLFYSVGIGQISSEVPQNLSASRPQDRQFILSSKKLLLSDSGFYLCAWALPGLLKETQYFGPGTRLLVL.